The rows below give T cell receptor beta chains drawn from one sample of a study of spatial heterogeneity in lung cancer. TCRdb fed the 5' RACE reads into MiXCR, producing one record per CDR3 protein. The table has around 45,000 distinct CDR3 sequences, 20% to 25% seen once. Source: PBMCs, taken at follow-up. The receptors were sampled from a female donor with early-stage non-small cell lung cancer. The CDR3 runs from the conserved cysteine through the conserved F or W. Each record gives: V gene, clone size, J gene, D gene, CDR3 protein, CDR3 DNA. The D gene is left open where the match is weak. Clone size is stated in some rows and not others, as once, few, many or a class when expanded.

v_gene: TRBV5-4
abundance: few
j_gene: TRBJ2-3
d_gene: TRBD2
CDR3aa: CASSLGGGKTDTQYF
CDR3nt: TGTGCCAGCAGCTTGGGCGGGGGGAAAACAGATACGCAGTATTTT

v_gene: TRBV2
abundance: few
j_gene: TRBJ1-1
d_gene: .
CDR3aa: CASSPGEIGSTEAFF
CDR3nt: TGTGCCAGCAGTCCGGGGGAGATAGGGAGCACTGAAGCTTTCTTT

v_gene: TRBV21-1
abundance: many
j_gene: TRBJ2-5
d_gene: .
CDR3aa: CAHRGDMKETQYF
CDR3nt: TGCGCCCACAGGGGAGATATGAAAGAGACCCAGTACTTC

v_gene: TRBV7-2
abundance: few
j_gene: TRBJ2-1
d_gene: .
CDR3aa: CASSLGRRYSYNEQFF
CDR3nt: TGTGCCAGCAGCTTAGGGCGCAGGTACTCCTACAATGAGCAGTTCTTC

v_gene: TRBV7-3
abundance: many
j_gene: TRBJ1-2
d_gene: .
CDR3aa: CASSPGAGASFNYGYTF
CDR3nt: TGTGCCAGCAGCCCCGGGGCAGGGGCGTCATTCAACTATGGCTACACCTTC

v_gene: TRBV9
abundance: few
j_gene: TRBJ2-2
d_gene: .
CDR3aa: CASRDGAAIGELFF
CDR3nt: TGTGCCAGCAGAGACGGGGCAGCCATCGGGGAGCTGTTTTTT

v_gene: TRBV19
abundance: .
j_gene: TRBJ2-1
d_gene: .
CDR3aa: CASSPAGRASYNEQFF
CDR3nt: TGTGCCAGTAGCCCGGCGGGGAGAGCCTCCTACAATGAGCAGTTCTTC

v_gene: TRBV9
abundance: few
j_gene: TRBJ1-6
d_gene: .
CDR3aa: CASSAEESPLHF
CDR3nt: TGTGCCAGCAGCGCCGAAGAATCACCCCTCCACTTT

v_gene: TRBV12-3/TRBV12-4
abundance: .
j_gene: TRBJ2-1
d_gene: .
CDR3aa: CATQFIVGAHEQFF
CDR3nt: TGTGCCACCCAGTTCATTGTGGGGGCCCATGAGCAGTTCTTC

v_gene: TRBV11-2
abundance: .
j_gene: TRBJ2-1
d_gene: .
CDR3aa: CASSLDGRGLSYNEQFF
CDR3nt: TGTGCCAGCAGCTTAGATGGCCGGGGCTTATCCTACAATGAGCAGTTCTTC

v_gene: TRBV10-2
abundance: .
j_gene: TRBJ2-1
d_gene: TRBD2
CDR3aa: CASSGTSGRIEQFF
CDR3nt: TGCGCCAGCAGTGGGACTAGCGGGAGGATCGAGCAGTTCTTC

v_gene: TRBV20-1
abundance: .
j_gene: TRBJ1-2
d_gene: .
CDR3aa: CSALDEPDSYGYTF
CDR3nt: TGCAGTGCCCTCGACGAACCGGACAGTTATGGCTACACCTTC

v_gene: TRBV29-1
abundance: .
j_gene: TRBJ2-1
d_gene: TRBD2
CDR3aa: CSVSGSEGNEQFF
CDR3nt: TGCAGCGTTAGCGGGAGCGAAGGGAATGAGCAGTTCTTC

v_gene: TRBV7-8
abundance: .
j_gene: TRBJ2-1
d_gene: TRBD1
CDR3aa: CASSYLRTGVYNEQFF
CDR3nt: TGTGCCAGCAGCTATCTTCGGACAGGGGTATACAATGAGCAGTTCTTC

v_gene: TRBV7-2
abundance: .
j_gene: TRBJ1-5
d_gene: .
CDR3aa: CASRGSLGQPQHF
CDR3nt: TGTGCCAGCAGGGGCAGTTTGGGACAGCCCCAGCATTTT

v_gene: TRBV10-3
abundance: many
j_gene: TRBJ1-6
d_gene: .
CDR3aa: CAISEVGFYSPLHF
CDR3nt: TGTGCCATCAGTGAAGTAGGGTTTTATTCACCCCTCCACTTT

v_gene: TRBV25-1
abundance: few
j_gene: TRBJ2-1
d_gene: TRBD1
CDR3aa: CASSLTGEIRNEQFF
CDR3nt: TGTGCCAGCAGCCTCACAGGGGAGATACGCAATGAGCAGTTCTTC

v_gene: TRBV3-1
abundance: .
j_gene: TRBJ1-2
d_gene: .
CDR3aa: CASSVGYGYTF
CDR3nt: TGTGCCAGCAGCGTTGGATATGGCTACACCTTC

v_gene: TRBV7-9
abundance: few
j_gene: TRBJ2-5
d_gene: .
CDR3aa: CASSPIETQYF
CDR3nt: TGTGCCAGCAGCCCAATAGAGACCCAGTACTTC

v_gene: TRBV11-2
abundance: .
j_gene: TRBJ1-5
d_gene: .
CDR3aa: CASSFGGEWGNQPQHF
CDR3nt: TGTGCCAGCAGCTTTGGTGGGGAATGGGGCAATCAGCCCCAGCATTTT

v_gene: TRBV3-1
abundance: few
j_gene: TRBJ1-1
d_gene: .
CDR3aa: CASSAPGHREAFF
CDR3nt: TGTGCCAGCAGCGCCCCGGGACACCGAGAAGCTTTCTTT

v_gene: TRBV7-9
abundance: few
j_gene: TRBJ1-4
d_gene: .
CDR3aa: CASSAYRDEEKLFF
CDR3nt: TGTGCCAGCAGCGCATACAGGGACGAGGAAAAACTGTTTTTT

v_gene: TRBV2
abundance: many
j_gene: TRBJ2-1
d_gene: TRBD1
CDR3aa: CASRFGTDRNEQFF
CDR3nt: TGTGCCAGCAGGTTCGGGACAGACCGCAATGAGCAGTTCTTC

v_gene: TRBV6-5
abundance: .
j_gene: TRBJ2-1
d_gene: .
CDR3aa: CASSRDTYNEQFF
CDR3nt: TGTGCCAGCAGTAGGGACACCTACAATGAGCAGTTCTTC

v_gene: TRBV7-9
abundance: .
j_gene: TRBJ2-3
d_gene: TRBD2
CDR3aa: CASSSRTSTDTQYF
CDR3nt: TGTGCCAGCAGCTCACGGACTAGCACCGATACGCAGTATTTT

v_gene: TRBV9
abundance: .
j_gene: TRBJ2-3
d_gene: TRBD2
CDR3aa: CASSVGPSGRAWDTQYF
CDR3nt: TGTGCCAGCAGCGTAGGGCCAAGCGGGAGGGCCTGGGATACGCAGTATTTT

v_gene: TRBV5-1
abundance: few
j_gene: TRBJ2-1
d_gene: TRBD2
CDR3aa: CASSSGIAGGNEQFF
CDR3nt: TGCGCCAGCAGCTCTGGGATAGCGGGGGGTAATGAGCAGTTCTTC

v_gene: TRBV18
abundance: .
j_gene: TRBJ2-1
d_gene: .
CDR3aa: CASSPLGRGTYNEQFF
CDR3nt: TGTGCCAGCTCACCACTGGGGCGAGGGACCTACAATGAGCAGTTCTTC

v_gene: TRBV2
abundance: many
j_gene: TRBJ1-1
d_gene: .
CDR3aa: CASSELNGEAFF
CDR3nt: TGTGCCAGCAGTGAATTAAACGGTGAAGCTTTCTTT

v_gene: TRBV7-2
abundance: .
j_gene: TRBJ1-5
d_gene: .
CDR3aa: CASSLGEGRPQHF
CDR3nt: TGTGCCAGCAGCTTAGGGGAGGGACGGCCCCAGCATTTT

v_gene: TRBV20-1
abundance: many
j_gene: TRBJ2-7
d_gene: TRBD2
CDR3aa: CSARSGLVYEQYF
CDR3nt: TGCAGTGCTAGATCGGGACTAGTCTACGAGCAGTACTTC

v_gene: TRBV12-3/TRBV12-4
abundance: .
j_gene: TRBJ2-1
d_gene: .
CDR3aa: CASSTGTEHNEQFF
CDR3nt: TGTGCCAGCAGTACCGGGACTGAGCACAATGAGCAGTTCTTC

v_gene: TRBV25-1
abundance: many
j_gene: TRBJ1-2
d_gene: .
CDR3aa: CASSPPVPYYGYTF
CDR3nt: TGTGCCAGCAGTCCTCCGGTCCCTTACTATGGCTACACCTTC

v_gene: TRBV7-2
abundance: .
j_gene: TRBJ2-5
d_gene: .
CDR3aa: CASSLAKETQYF
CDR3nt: TGTGCCAGCAGCTTAGCTAAAGAGACCCAGTACTTC

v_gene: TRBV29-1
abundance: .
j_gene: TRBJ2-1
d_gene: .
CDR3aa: CSVEEFASRDEQFF
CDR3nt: TGCAGCGTTGAAGAGTTTGCTAGCCGGGATGAGCAGTTCTTC

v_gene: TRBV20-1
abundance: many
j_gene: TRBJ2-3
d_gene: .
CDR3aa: CSATPGVVDTQYF
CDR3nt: TGCAGTGCAACCCCGGGGGTAGTAGATACGCAGTATTTT

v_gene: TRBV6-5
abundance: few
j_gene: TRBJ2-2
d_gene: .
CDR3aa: CASSRQLWTGELFF
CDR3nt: TGTGCCAGCAGCAGACAACTATGGACCGGGGAGCTGTTTTTT

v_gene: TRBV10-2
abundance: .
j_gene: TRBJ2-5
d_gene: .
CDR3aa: CASSEYPETQYF
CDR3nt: TGCGCCAGCAGTGAATACCCCGAGACCCAGTACTTC

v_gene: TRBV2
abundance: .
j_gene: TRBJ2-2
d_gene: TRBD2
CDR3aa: CASSLTSVGGELFF
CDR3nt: TGTGCCAGCAGCCTTACTAGCGTTGGCGGGGAGCTGTTTTTT

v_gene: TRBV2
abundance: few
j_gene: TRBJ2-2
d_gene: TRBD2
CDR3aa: CASSVGGYTGELFF
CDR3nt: TGTGCCAGCAGTGTCGGGGGGTACACCGGGGAGCTGTTTTTT

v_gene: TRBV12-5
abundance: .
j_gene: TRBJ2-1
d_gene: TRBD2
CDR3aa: CASGRGLARDEQFF
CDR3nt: TGTGCTAGTGGTCGCGGACTAGCGAGGGATGAGCAGTTCTTC

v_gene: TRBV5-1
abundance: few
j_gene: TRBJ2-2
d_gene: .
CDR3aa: CASSPAGHLNTGELFF
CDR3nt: TGCGCCAGCAGCCCCGCGGGACATTTGAACACCGGGGAGCTGTTTTTT

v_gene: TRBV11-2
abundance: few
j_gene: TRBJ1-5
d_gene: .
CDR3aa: CASSLGVHGQPQHF
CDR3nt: TGTGCCAGCAGCTTAGGGGTGCATGGACAGCCCCAGCATTTT

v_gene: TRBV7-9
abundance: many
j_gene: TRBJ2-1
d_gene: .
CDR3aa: CASTLGWKDQNNEQFF
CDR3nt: TGTGCCAGCACCCTCGGCTGGAAGGACCAAAACAATGAGCAGTTCTTC

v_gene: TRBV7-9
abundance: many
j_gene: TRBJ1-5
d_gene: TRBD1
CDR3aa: CASSSSGRQGEF
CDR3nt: TGTGCCAGCAGCTCCAGCGGACGGCAGGGGGAATTT

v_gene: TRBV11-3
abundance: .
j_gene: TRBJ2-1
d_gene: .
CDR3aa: CASSLDEGEQFF
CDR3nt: TGTGCCAGCAGCTTAGATGAAGGAGAGCAGTTCTTC

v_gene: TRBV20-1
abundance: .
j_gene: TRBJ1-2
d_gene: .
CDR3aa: CSASTGGHYGYTF
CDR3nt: TGCAGTGCTAGTACGGGGGGCCACTATGGCTACACCTTC

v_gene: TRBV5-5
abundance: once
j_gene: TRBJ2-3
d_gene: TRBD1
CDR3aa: CASSLSTGGYDTDTQYF
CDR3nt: TGTGCCAGCAGCCTGTCGACAGGGGGCTATGACACAGATACGCAGTATTTT

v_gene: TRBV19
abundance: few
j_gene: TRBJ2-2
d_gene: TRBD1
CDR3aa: CASSFRDRELGELFF
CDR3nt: TGTGCCAGTAGCTTCCGGGACAGGGAGTTGGGGGAGCTGTTTTTT

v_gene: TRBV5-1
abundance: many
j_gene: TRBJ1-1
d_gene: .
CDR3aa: CASKRERNTEAFF
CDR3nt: TGCGCCAGCAAACGAGAGAGGAACACTGAAGCTTTCTTT

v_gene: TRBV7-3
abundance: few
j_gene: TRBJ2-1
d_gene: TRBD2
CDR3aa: CASSLGGGRGEQFF
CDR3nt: TGTGCCAGCAGCTTGGGCGGGGGGCGCGGTGAGCAGTTCTTC

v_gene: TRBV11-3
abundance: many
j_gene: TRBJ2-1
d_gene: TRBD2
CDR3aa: CASSSREGNEQFF
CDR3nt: TGTGCCAGCAGTTCGCGGGAGGGCAATGAGCAGTTCTTC

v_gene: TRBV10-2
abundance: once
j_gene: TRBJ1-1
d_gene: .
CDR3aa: CAGKDPGTVNTEAFF
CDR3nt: TGCGCCGGCAAGGATCCCGGGACGGTGAACACTGAAGCTTTCTTT

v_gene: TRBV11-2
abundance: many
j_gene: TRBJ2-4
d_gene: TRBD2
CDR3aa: CASSLTSGGPKNIQYF
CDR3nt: TGTGCCAGCAGCTTGACTAGCGGGGGGCCTAAAAACATTCAGTACTTC

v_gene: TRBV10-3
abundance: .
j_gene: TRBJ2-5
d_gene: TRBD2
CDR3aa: CAISSSGRAGETQYF
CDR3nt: TGTGCCATCAGCTCTAGCGGGAGGGCTGGAGAGACCCAGTACTTC

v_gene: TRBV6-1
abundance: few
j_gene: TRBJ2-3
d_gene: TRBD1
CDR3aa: CASRPELGTGGTDTQYF
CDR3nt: TGTGCCAGCAGACCTGAATTGGGGACAGGGGGAACAGATACGCAGTATTTT

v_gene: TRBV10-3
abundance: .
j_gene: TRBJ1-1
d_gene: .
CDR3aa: CAISWAENTEAFF
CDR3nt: TGTGCCATCAGTTGGGCCGAAAACACTGAAGCTTTCTTT